This T cell receptor (beta chain) was recovered during a study of blood T cell repertoires in COVID-19. Turning to the study itself: COVID-19 samples collected from the United States, Italy and Spain covered acute and convalescent phases.

There are 17 residues in the CDR3. The V end lost 0 bases, the J end lost 4 bases, and 17 bases lay between the germline ends. From germline, CDR1 is MNHEY and CDR2 SMNVEV (reference sequence). The assay was immunoSEQ multiplex PCR, and TCRdb's table has in-frame clones only and misses some. The repertoire holds roughly 190,000 clones, with around 82% as singletons. Sequencing input: peripheral blood. The V call is TRBV27, the J call TRBJ2-3, with D possibly TRBD1 on 6 matching bases. The receptor comes from a man over 45 with active or convalescent COVID-19. The DNA for the CDR3 is TGTGCCAGCAGTTTATCTATACCGACAGGCGCGGCAGATACGCAGTATTTT. Amino acids: CASSLSIPTGAADTQYF.